These 18 T cell receptor beta chains originate from one sample sequenced in a study of response to subunit inactivated influenza vaccine. TCRdb independently ran MiXCR on the RT-PCR reads; one entry per CDR3 protein. The sample carries approximately 200,000 distinct CDR3 sequences, around 14% recorded once. The sequences come from CD8+ T cells sorted from PBMCs, collected around 5 days after vaccination. The receptors originated from a man aged 50 or older who received an inactivated influenza vaccine.

This clonotype was found many times. The rearrangement uses TRBV25-1 and TRBJ2-5; 7 bases are a match to TRBD1. This CDR3 is built from 14 residues. In germline, CDR1 is MGHDK, CDR2 SYGVNS. Trimming took 3 bases from V and 9 from J; bases not matched to a gene: 10. CDR3: CASSDHTGDGAQYF. In nucleotides, the CDR3 is TGTGCCAGCAGTGACCATACAGGGGACGGGGCCCAGTACTTC. Complete variable domain (other parts from reference TRBV25-1 and TRBJ2-5): EADIYQTPRYLVIGTGKKITLECSQTMGHDKMYWYQQDPGMELHLIHYSYGVNSTEKGDLSSESTVSRIRTEHFPLTLESARPSHTSQYLCASSDHTGDGAQYFGPGTRLLVL.

This clonotype was counted at least ten times. J is TRBJ2-3 and V is TRBV4-3, with 7 bases that match TRBD1. Germline assignment: CDR1 LGHNA and CDR2 YSLEER. V lost 4 bases to trimming and J lost 4 bases; unmatched junction nucleotides: 5. The CDR3 extends over 14 amino acids. CDR3 residues: CASSPSDRADTQYF. The CDR3 nucleotides read TGCGCCAGCAGCCCTTCTGACAGGGCAGATACGCAGTATTTT.

The CDR3 reads CASSYLAYQETQYF. In nucleotides, the CDR3 is TGTGCCAGCAGCTACCTAGCCTACCAAGAGACCCAGTACTTC. The chain employs TRBV7-9 and TRBJ2-5, with a tentative D call TRBD2 (5 bases). CDR1 SEHNR and CDR2 FQNEAQ come from the germline V gene (reference sequence). The CDR3 is 14 residues long. Trimming took 4 bases from V and 0 from J, leaving 9 bases between them.

This clonotype was observed a few times. J is TRBJ2-5 and V is TRBV6-2 or TRBV6-3; D might be TRBD1 (6 bases). CDR3 length equals 16 residues. Trimming left V 4 bases short and J 1 base short, with 16 bases between. Looked up from germline, CDR1 is MNHEY and CDR2 is SVGEGT. CDR3 loop: CASSFNSRDTQETQYF. The DNA of the CDR3 is TGTGCCAGCAGTTTTAACTCCCGGGACACCCAAGAGACCCAGTACTTC.

V gene TRBV4-3 combines with J gene TRBJ2-1; TRBD2 matches at 12 bases. The length of the CDR3 is 17 residues. The ends lost 0 bases at V and 8 bases at J; junction bases unmatched: 8. The germline gives CDR1 LGHNA, CDR2 YSLEER. The CDR3 bases are TGCGCCAGCAGCCAAGACAGGACTAGCGGGATTTTCTATGAGCAGTTCTTC. It is translated as CASSQDRTSGIFYEQFF.

There are a few counts of this clonotype. The rearrangement uses TRBV5-1 and TRBJ1-1; no clear D. Trimming cost V 0 bases and J 3 bases, with 15 bases left between them. The CDR3 has 16 residues. Per germline, CDR1 SGHRS and CDR2 YFSETQ. CDR3 region: CASSLDVGLGDTEAFF. As DNA, the CDR3 is TGCGCCAGCAGCTTGGACGTAGGGTTGGGCGACACTGAAGCTTTCTTT.

This clonotype was seen many times. The chain recombines TRBV6-1 with TRBJ1-1, with TRBD1 as a possible D gene (5 bases). CDR3 length: 13 amino acids. Trimming cost V 10 bases and J 6 bases, with 18 bases left between them. CDR1 is MNHNS and CDR2 is SASEGT in the germline V gene. Written as DNA, the CDR3 is TGTGCCACCACTACGGGGGAGAGAGCTGAAGCTTTCTTT. Its translation is CATTTGERAEAFF.

The gene calls are TRBV7-2 and TRBJ1-1; 7 bases are a match to TRBD1. This CDR3 has 15 amino acids. The V gene's germline CDR1 is SGHTA and CDR2 FQGNSA. The trim removed 2 bases at V and 6 bases at J, leaving 9 bases unmatched. The CDR3 nucleotides read TGTGCCAGCAGCTTAACCTTAACAGGGGTCGCTGAAGCTTTCTTT. This gives the protein CASSLTLTGVAEAFF.

This clonotype was seen a handful of times. The chain employs TRBV7-6 and TRBJ2-7, with D perhaps matching TRBD2 (7 bases). Germline V gene data show CDR1 as SGHVS and CDR2 as FNYEAQ. The CDR3 extends over 14 amino acids. The V end lost 4 bases, the J end lost 3 bases, and 13 bases lay between the germline ends. CDR3 region: CASSYRGADYEQYF. The CDR3, as DNA: TGTGCCAGCAGCTATCGGGGGGCGGACTACGAGCAGTACTTC.

The chain links TRBV7-9 to TRBJ2-7; either TRBD1 or TRBD2 may supply D (5 bases each). The length of the CDR3 is 15 residues. Germline loops: CDR1 SEHNR, CDR2 FQNEAQ (reference sequence). V was shortened by 5 bases and J by 0 bases, with 14 bases between the two germline ends. The CDR3 nucleotides read TGTGCCAGCAGCAATCCCGGGACCAGCTCCTACGAGCAGTACTTC. It codes for CASSNPGTSSYEQYF. Based on the CDR3 plus reference TRBV7-9 and TRBJ2-7, the full variable domain is DTGVSQNPRHKITKRGQNVTFRCDPISEHNRLYWYRQTLGQGPEFLTYFQNEAQLEKSRLLSDRFSAERPKGSFSTLEIQRTEQGDSAMYLCASSNPGTSSYEQYFGPGTRLTVT.

The chain carries TRBV20-1 and TRBJ2-1; the D gene is possibly TRBD2 (6 bases). Germline CDR1 reads DFQATT; CDR2 reads SNEGSKA (reference sequence). The CDR3 is 16 residues long. With 1 base removed from V and 1 base from J, the gap between germline ends came to 14 bases. CDR3 DNA: TGCAGTGCTAGAGTCCGGACGGGAGCTTCCTACAATGAGCAGTTCTTC. It encodes CSARVRTGASYNEQFF.

This chain connects TRBV5-1 to TRBJ2-7; D uncertain. The V gene's germline CDR1 is SGHRS and CDR2 YFSETQ. Between the trimmed V and J ends, which lost 1 base and 7 bases, there was a span of 15 bases. This CDR3 is 14 amino acids long. CDR3 sequence reads: CASSLLSGLWEQYF. CDR3 DNA: TGCGCCAGCAGCTTGTTGTCAGGCTTGTGGGAGCAGTACTTC.

This clonotype has at least ten counts. This chain connects TRBV5-6 to TRBJ2-7; D may be TRBD1 (5 bases). Trimming took 6 bases from V and 4 from J, leaving 17 bases between them. The CDR3 covers 14 residues. Germline assignment: CDR1 SGHDT and CDR2 YYEEEE. In nucleotides, the CDR3 is TGTGCCAGCATCTACTCGCTACAGGAGTACGAGCAGTACTTC. Translated, it gives CASIYSLQEYEQYF. The full variable domain, in which reference TRBV5-6 and TRBJ2-7 provide the parts outside the CDR3, is DAGVTQSPTHLIKTRGQQVTLRCSPKSGHDTVSWYQQALGQGPQFIFQYYEEEERQRGNFPDRFSGHQFPNYSSELNVNALLLGDSALYLCASIYSLQEYEQYFGPGTRLTVT.

This clonotype came up many times. This chain's CDR3 is CSARIVRDYNEQFF. The CDR3 bases are TGCAGTGCTAGAATCGTCCGGGACTACAATGAGCAGTTCTTC. V usage is TRBV20-1 and J usage is TRBJ2-1; a weak D match, TRBD2 (5 bases). The length of the CDR3 is 14 residues. The ends were cut back, 2 bases at V and 3 bases at J, with 11 bases in the middle. The V gene's germline CDR1 is DFQATT and CDR2 SNEGSKA (reference sequence).

The rearrangement joins TRBV4-1 to TRBJ2-6, with D unresolved. V was clipped by 0 bases and J by 0 bases, with 9 bases between them. This CDR3 spans 17 amino acids. CDR1 and CDR2 from the germline V gene are MGHRA and YSYEKL. As DNA, the CDR3 is TGCGCCAGCAGCCAAGAAGGCAGGCTCTCTGGGGCCAACGTCCTGACTTTC. The encoded protein is CASSQEGRLSGANVLTF.

The chain couples TRBV6-5 to TRBJ2-1; 7 bases match TRBD1. Germline assignment: CDR1 MNHEY and CDR2 SVGAGI. Trimming took 6 bases from V and 9 from J; bases not matched to a gene: 2. This CDR3 has 11 amino acids. The CDR3 coding sequence is TGTGCCAGCAGAGGGGGCGGTGAGCAGTTCTTC. Translation: CASRGGGEQFF.

This chain connects TRBV20-1 to TRBJ2-2; D uncertain. The CDR3 spans 13 residues. Trimming left V 1 base short and J 0 bases short, with 3 bases between. CDR1 and CDR2 (germline): DFQATT, SNEGSKA (reference sequence). The CDR3 coding sequence is TGCAGTGCTAGAGTAGCGAACACCGGGGAGCTGTTTTTT. Encoded protein: CSARVANTGELFF.

The rearrangement joins TRBV7-2 to TRBJ2-5, with 10 nucleotides matching TRBD2. The CDR3 has 16 amino acids. Trimming took 5 bases from V and 3 from J; bases not matched to a gene: 9. Germline CDR1 SGHTA, CDR2 FQGNSA. The CDR3 DNA follows: TGTGCCAGCAGCCTCCCGGGACTAGCGCCAGAAGAGACCCAGTACTTC. Translated: CASSLPGLAPEETQYF.